The next 23 T cell receptor beta chains were all read from a single sample in a study of T cell repertoires in cytomegalovirus infection. TCRdb redid the calling of the reads with MiXCR, one entry per CDR3 protein. The sample includes 550,000 to 850,000 distinct CDR3 sequences, approximately 33% of them seen just once. These receptors have no identified antigens. The sample consisted of cultured PBMCs, taken from culture after CMV antigen stimulation. The receptor source for this set is a human donor in good health (CMV status not recorded). Some clones in this sample may be carry-over from other donors' samples.

This clonotype was recorded many times. The chain recombines TRBV7-2 with TRBJ1-4, with 9 nucleotides matching TRBD1. V dropped 3 bases and J dropped 5; count of bases not matched to a gene: 1. CDR1 and CDR2 (germline): SGHTA, FQGNSA. The CDR3 has 14 residues. The CDR3 loop is CASSLTGGNEKLFF. CDR3 DNA: TGTGCCAGCAGCTTGACAGGGGGAAATGAAAAACTGTTTTTT.

This clonotype was counted a few times. The chain is built from TRBV6-1 and TRBJ1-2, with 9 positions matching TRBD1. There are 16 residues in the CDR3. The germline gives CDR1 MNHNS, CDR2 SASEGT. The V gene end was trimmed by 2 bases and the J gene end by 4 bases; junction bases not matched to a gene: 8. CDR3 coding DNA: TGTGCCAGCAGTGAATCCGGGACAGGGATTATCTATGGCTACACCTTC. Translating it yields CASSESGTGIIYGYTF.

The rearrangement links TRBV19 to TRBJ1-6; D is perhaps TRBD1 (6 bases). CDR1 LNHDA and CDR2 SQIVND come from the germline V gene (reference sequence). Trimming removed 4 bases from V and 14 bases from J, with 21 bases in between. The CDR3 has 15 amino acids. The CDR3 reads CASSNRQALGRALHF. The CDR3 DNA sequence: TGTGCCAGTAGTAACCGACAGGCCCTCGGAAGGGCCCTCCACTTT.

In DNA, the CDR3 is TGTGCCAGCAGCGTAGATCTGGCGGAAGAGACCCAGTACTTC. Its translation is CASSVDLAEETQYF. The V call is TRBV9, the J call TRBJ2-5; D is uncertain. Trimming removed 0 bases at V and 3 bases at J, with 9 bases between. Germline CDR1 is SGDLS and CDR2 is YYNGEE. The CDR3 runs to 14 residues. Looking up the rest from reference TRBV9 and TRBJ2-5 gives the full variable domain: DSGVTQTPKHLITATGQRVTLRCSPRSGDLSVYWYQQSLDQGLQFLIQYYNGEERAKGNILERFSAQQFPDLHSELNLSSLELGDSALYFCASSVDLAEETQYFGPGTRLLVL.

V gene TRBV6-6 combines with J gene TRBJ1-4; D may be TRBD1 (5 bases). Germline V CDR1 and CDR2: MNHNY, SVGAGI (reference sequence). The V gene lost 4 bases and the J gene lost 4 bases, with 16 bases spanning the gap. This CDR3 has 16 residues. In DNA, the CDR3 is TGTGCCAGCAGTTCAAAACCTCCGGGACTTAATGAAAAACTGTTTTTT. It codes for CASSSKPPGLNEKLFF.

This clonotype was detected a few times. The rearrangement links TRBV10-3 to TRBJ2-3; 8 nucleotides align to TRBD2. The CDR3 runs to 15 residues. Trimming removed 4 bases from V and 4 bases from J; junction bases left unmatched: 7. The germline CDR1 and CDR2 sequences are ENHRY and SYGVKD. The CDR3 protein is CAISGASGSPDTQYF. The CDR3 region has the DNA TGTGCCATCAGTGGTGCCAGCGGGAGCCCAGATACGCAGTATTTT.

The chain links TRBV7-9 to TRBJ2-4, with TRBD1 identical over 8 bases. Losses at the gene ends were 4 bases for V and 3 bases for J; bases not matched to a gene: 14. Germline V lookup: CDR1 SEHNR, CDR2 FQNEAQ (reference sequence). The CDR3 loop spans 18 amino acids. The CDR3 DNA reads TGTGCCAGCAGCTGGTTAGCAGGACAGGGAATCGGCAAAAACATTCAGTACTTC. Protein: CASSWLAGQGIGKNIQYF.

V is TRBV10-3 and J is TRBJ2-3, with D perhaps TRBD2 (6 bases). There are 13 residues in the CDR3. CDR1 ENHRY and CDR2 SYGVKD come from the germline V gene. The V gene lost 6 bases and the J gene lost 3 bases, with 10 bases spanning the gap. DNA for the CDR3: TGTGCCATCAGCCTTGCGGGGACAGATACGCAGTATTTT. It yields the protein CAISLAGTDTQYF.

This clonotype was seen ten or more times. This chain joins TRBV7-2 and TRBJ1-1, with D tentatively TRBD1 (6 bases). There are 13 residues in the CDR3. Trimming cost V 4 bases and J 11 bases, with 17 bases left between them. Germline lookup yields CDR1 SGHTA and CDR2 FQGNSA. The CDR3 protein is CASSYTSGDRAFF. The CDR3 DNA reads as TGTGCCAGCAGCTACACTTCAGGGGATCGTGCTTTCTTT.

This sequence joins TRBV6-8 and TRBJ2-1; D is unresolved. Per germline, CDR1 MNHGY and CDR2 SAAAGT. V lost 4 bases and J lost 9, with 13 bases in between. The CDR3 runs 13 residues. The CDR3 is CASSSRSRLEQFF. CDR3 in DNA: TGTGCCAGCAGTTCCAGATCAAGGCTTGAGCAGTTCTTC.

V usage is TRBV20-1 and J usage is TRBJ1-3; 7 bases line up with TRBD1. This CDR3 has 13 amino acids. Germline V gene data show CDR1 as DFQATT and CDR2 as SNEGSKA (reference sequence). V was pared by 6 bases and J by 2 bases, with 4 bases of the junction left unmatched. The CDR3 spells CSALTGTGNTIYF. For the CDR3, the DNA is TGCAGTGCCCTGACAGGGACTGGAAACACCATATATTTT.

This sequence joins TRBV27 and TRBJ1-3; D is uncertain. CDR1 is MNHEY, CDR2 SMNVEV, per germline (reference sequence). This CDR3 comprises 16 residues. Trimming took 6 bases from V and 0 from J, leaving 15 bases between them. Written as DNA, the CDR3 is TGTGCCAGCAGCCAAGTAGGCGGGCCCTCTGGAAACACCATATATTTT. Translating it yields CASSQVGGPSGNTIYF.

The rearrangement links TRBV10-3 to TRBJ2-1; TRBD2 aligns across 13 bases. The CDR3 is made up of 16 amino acids. Germline-derived CDR1 and CDR2 are ENHRY and SYGVKD. The ends lost 6 bases at V and 7 bases at J; junction bases unmatched: 9. CDR3 in DNA: TGTGCCATCAGGGATTTCCGGACTAGCGGGGGTAATGAGCAGTTCTTC. Residues: CAIRDFRTSGGNEQFF.

The chain is built from TRBV20-1 and TRBJ1-2; a possible D gene is TRBD1 (5 bases). Germline V CDR1 and CDR2: DFQATT, SNEGSKA (reference sequence). V lost 4 bases and J lost 8, with 14 bases in between. The CDR3 has 12 residues. CDR3 nucleotides: TGCAGTGCTACCCAGATAGGGGCGGGCTACACCTTC. It translates to CSATQIGAGYTF.

CDR3 nucleotides: TGTGCCAGCAGCCGCAGAGGGGAGTATGAGCAGTTCTTC. Translating it yields CASSRRGEYEQFF. The chain has TRBV7-2 and TRBJ2-1, with D possibly being TRBD1 or TRBD2 (5 bases each). CDR1 and CDR2 (germline): SGHTA, FQGNSA. The CDR3 has 13 amino acids. V was shortened by 5 bases and J by 8 bases, with 13 bases between the two germline ends.

J is TRBJ2-3 and V is TRBV4-3; tentatively, D is TRBD2 (5 bases). Between the trimmed V and J ends, which lost 0 bases and 4 bases, there was a span of 23 bases. The CDR3 totals 19 residues. CDR1 and CDR2 from the germline V gene are LGHNA and YSLEER. CDR3 amino acids: CASSQDWNPPPGIPDTQYF. The CDR3 DNA sequence: TGCGCCAGCAGCCAAGATTGGAATCCTCCCCCCGGGATACCAGATACGCAGTATTTT.

This chain uses TRBV19 with TRBJ1-2, with a possible D match to TRBD1 (5 bases). Germline V gene lookup returns CDR1 LNHDA and CDR2 SQIVND (reference sequence). The V and J ends lost 3 bases and 4 bases respectively, with 15 bases between them. The CDR3 has 15 residues. DNA of the CDR3: TGTGCCAGTAGTATTTTTACCGGGGCCTTCTATGGCTACACCTTC. This translates into CASSIFTGAFYGYTF.

V and J are TRBV6-6 and TRBJ1-1; the match to TRBD1 covers 12 bases. CDR3 length: 17 residues. J lost 2 bases, V lost 5 bases, and 9 bases had no gene match. Germline-derived CDR1 and CDR2 are MNHNY and SVGAGI (reference sequence). CDR3 bases: TGTGCCAGCAGTCCCCGGGACAGGGGGCAGGTAAACACTGAAGCTTTCTTT. Its protein is CASSPRDRGQVNTEAFF.

This clonotype came up many times. The chain joins TRBV7-8 to TRBJ1-5; D is ambiguous. This CDR3 contains 14 residues. Germline loops: CDR1 SGHVS, CDR2 FQNEAQ. Trimming left V 3 bases short and J 5 bases short, with 11 bases between. As DNA, the CDR3 is TGTGCCAGCAGCTTTAGGGCAGTTGATCAGCCCCAGCATTTT. As protein: CASSFRAVDQPQHF.

This clonotype occurred a few times. The V call is TRBV18, the J call TRBJ1-1; 10 bases fit TRBD1. This CDR3 is 15 amino acids long. Trimming took 4 bases from V and 3 from J; bases not matched to a gene: 5. CDR1 is KGHSH, CDR2 LQKENI, per germline. The CDR3 loop is CASSRRDRGYTEAFF. Written as DNA, the CDR3 is TGTGCCAGCTCACGAAGGGACAGGGGTTACACTGAAGCTTTCTTT.

The rearrangement uses TRBV27 and TRBJ1-4; D is undetermined. This CDR3 contains 14 residues. Trimming shortened V by 2 bases and J by 5 bases, and 9 bases separated the two germline ends. Looked up from germline, CDR1 is MNHEY and CDR2 is SMNVEV (reference sequence). The CDR3 is CASSLRRANEKLFF. As DNA, the CDR3 is TGTGCCAGCAGTTTAAGGAGGGCGAATGAAAAACTGTTTTTT.

This clonotype was detected many times. V usage is TRBV7-2 and J usage is TRBJ2-7; D is uncertain. Trimming removed 1 base from V and 3 bases from J, with 4 bases in between. Looked up from germline, CDR1 is SGHTA and CDR2 is FQGNSA. The CDR3 consists of 12 residues. The chain's CDR3 is CASSLVRYEQYF. The CDR3, as DNA: TGTGCCAGCAGCTTAGTCCGCTACGAGCAGTACTTC.

The gene calls are TRBV19 and TRBJ1-5; unclear D gene. CDR1 is LNHDA, CDR2 SQIVND, per germline (reference sequence). Deletions cut 1 base from V and 4 bases from J, with 14 bases between. The CDR3 runs 16 residues. The CDR3 sequence: CASSIGWGDRNQPQHF. DNA of the CDR3: TGTGCCAGTAGTATAGGGTGGGGTGATCGGAATCAGCCCCAGCATTTT.